This T cell receptor beta chain was identified in a study of beta chain features in type 1 diabetes. Looking at the study overall: Regarding age, gender and cell yields, patients proved similar to healthy donors. Sorted cells examined across all samples numbered 100 million to 140 million. Study results and limitations: Moderate yet significant TCRB CDR3 shortening was seen in Type 1 diabetes patients in all four CD4+ subsets.

About this clone itself: The antigen remains undetermined.

The entirety of the isolated RNA underwent reverse transcription, so expressed TCRB transcripts were sequenced. Clones were read by immunoSEQ multiplex PCR, and TCRdb kept only the in-frame ones, dropping some. This table holds about 260,000 clones, around 21% found once. The CDR3 loop spans 18 amino acids. V was pared by 3 bases and J by 0 bases, with 21 bases between. Germline-derived CDR1 and CDR2 are GTSNPN and SVGIG (reference sequence). The clonotype originates from a woman aged 40 to 55 with type 1 diabetes. This chain uses TRBV30 with TRBJ2-4; maybe TRBD2 (7 bases). The sequencing sample was made of naive CD4+ T cells from blood. The DNA for the CDR3 is TGTGCCTGGAGCGCCGGACTAGGCCGGGGACAAGCCAAAAACATTCAGTACTTC. Protein: CAWSAGLGRGQAKNIQYF.